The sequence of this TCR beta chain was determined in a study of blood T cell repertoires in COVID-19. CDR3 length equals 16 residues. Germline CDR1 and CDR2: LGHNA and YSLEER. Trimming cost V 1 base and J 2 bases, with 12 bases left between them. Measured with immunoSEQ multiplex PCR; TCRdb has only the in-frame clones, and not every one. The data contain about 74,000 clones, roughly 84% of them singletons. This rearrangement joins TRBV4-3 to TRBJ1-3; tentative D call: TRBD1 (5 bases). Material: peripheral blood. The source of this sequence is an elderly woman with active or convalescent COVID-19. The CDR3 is CASSQARGEPGNTIYF. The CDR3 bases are TGCGCCAGCAGCCAAGCGCGGGGGGAGCCTGGAAACACCATATATTTT.